These 28 T cell receptor beta chains came from one sample sequenced in a study of T cells in narcolepsy. Assay: immunoSEQ multiplex PCR; the TCRdb copy retains only in-frame clones and omits some. The sample comprises tens of thousands of clones, about 87% of which are singletons, and around 1.3% rests with the top ten. Sequencing used CD45RA- memory CD4+ T cells from PBMCs. These receptors were obtained from a human donor with narcolepsy.

This clone has a single count. The V and J genes are TRBV18 and TRBJ2-7; weak D call: TRBD2 (5 bases). CDR1 and CDR2 (germline): KGHSH, LQKENI. V lost 6 bases and J lost 3, with 12 bases in between. The CDR3 is made up of 13 amino acids. CDR3 sequence: CASSRGPDYEQYF. CDR3 coding DNA: TGTGCCAGCTCCCGCGGGCCGGACTACGAGCAGTACTTC.

The rearrangement links TRBV11-2 to TRBJ2-7; 12 positions agree with TRBD2. Looked up from germline, CDR1 is SGHAT and CDR2 is FQNNGV. There are 19 residues in the CDR3. J was trimmed by 4 bases and V by 6 bases; bases with no gene match: 19. CDR3 in DNA: TGTGCCAGCAGGGCCACCAGGGATCCGTGGGGGACTAGCGGGTACGAGCAGTACTTC. The encoded protein is CASRATRDPWGTSGYEQYF. The entire variable domain, with the rest obtained from reference TRBV11-2 and TRBJ2-7, is as follows: EAGVAQSPRYKIIEKRQSVAFWCNPISGHATLYWYQQILGQGPKLLIQFQNNGVVDDSQLPKDRFSAERLKGVDSTLKIQPAKLEDSAVYLCASRATRDPWGTSGYEQYFGPGTRLTVT.

V is TRBV30 and J is TRBJ1-1, with D tentatively TRBD1 (6 bases). Trimming left V 4 bases short and J 5 bases short, with 14 bases between. The CDR3 covers 13 residues. Germline-derived CDR1 and CDR2 are GTSNPN and SVGIG (reference sequence). Here the CDR3 DNA reads TGTGCCTGGACCCGGACAGTTGGGACTGAAGCTTTCTTT. This sequence encodes CAWTRTVGTEAFF.

The gene calls are TRBV7-8 and TRBJ2-3; D remains ambiguous. Germline V gives CDR1 SGHVS, CDR2 FQNEAQ. V was pared by 4 bases and J by 2 bases, with 7 bases between. CDR3 size: 13 residues. The CDR3 loop is CASSSRHTDTQYF. CDR3 sequence (DNA): TGTGCCAGCAGCTCCAGACACACAGATACGCAGTATTTT.

The rearrangement links TRBV7-2 to TRBJ1-2; D unresolved. Germline V gene data show CDR1 as SGHTA and CDR2 as FQGNSA. Trimming took 3 bases from V and 7 from J, leaving 15 bases between them. CDR3 size: 14 residues. In DNA, the CDR3 is TGTGCCAGCAGCTTTCGAGGGCTTGATGGTGGCTACACCTTC. Amino acid sequence: CASSFRGLDGGYTF.

The count of this clone is one. This rearrangement joins TRBV5-1 to TRBJ2-7; D perhaps matches TRBD2 (5 bases). Germline values: CDR1 SGHRS, CDR2 YFSETQ. There are 13 residues in the CDR3. Trimming took 5 bases from V and 3 from J, leaving 12 bases between them. The CDR3 sequence: CASREAFGYEQYF. In DNA form, the CDR3 reads TGCGCCAGCAGGGAGGCGTTCGGCTACGAGCAGTACTTC.

V gene TRBV23-1 combines with J gene TRBJ2-5, with D maybe TRBD1 (6 bases). The J call is doubtful: the DNA matches TRBJ2-7 better. TRBV23-1 is known as an ORF, though its function is uncertain. CDR3 length: 14 amino acids. CDR3 in amino acids: CASGCRTVSYEQYF. CDR3 bases: TGCGCCAGCGGCTGCCGGACAGTATCCTACGAGCAGTACTTC.

The genes are TRBV4-3 and TRBJ2-5; D is uncertain. Germline CDR1 is LGHNA and CDR2 is YSLEER. V was trimmed by 0 bases and J by 5 bases, leaving 7 bases between them. The CDR3 has 13 residues. The DNA for the CDR3 is TGCGCCAGCAGCCAAGATGGGTTGGAGACCCAGTACTTC. It yields the protein CASSQDGLETQYF.

CDR3 sequence: CASSIKDRADSPLHF. DNA for the CDR3: TGTGCCAGCAGCATAAAAGACAGGGCCGATTCACCCCTCCACTTT. The rearrangement links TRBV7-8 to TRBJ1-6, with 7 bases aligning to TRBD1. Germline V gives CDR1 SGHVS, CDR2 FQNEAQ. This CDR3 comprises 15 residues. V was clipped by 5 bases and J by 8 bases; unmatched bases: 9.

Only one count was recorded for this clone. V is TRBV13 and J is TRBJ2-1, with TRBD2 matching over 15 bases. The CDR3 has 18 amino acids. The V and J ends lost 5 bases and 6 bases, in that order; junction bases with no gene match: 11. Germline V CDR1 and CDR2: PRHDT, FYEKMQ (reference sequence). CDR3 in amino acids: CASSPQGGLAGGTNEQFF. The CDR3 region has the DNA TGTGCCAGCAGCCCCCAGGGGGGACTAGCGGGGGGCACCAATGAGCAGTTCTTC.

The genes are TRBV7-7 and TRBJ2-6; D is unclear. V shed 5 bases and J shed 5 bases, with 22 bases lying between them. The length of the CDR3 is 18 residues. Germline V gene lookup returns CDR1 SSHAT and CDR2 FNYEAQ (reference sequence). This CDR3 reads CASSVGLVPQSRANVLTF. Here the CDR3 DNA reads TGTGCCAGCAGCGTAGGGCTAGTGCCACAAAGTCGGGCCAACGTCCTGACTTTC.

J is TRBJ2-3 and V is TRBV6-1, with D perhaps TRBD1 or TRBD2 (5 bases each). Trimming cost V 10 bases and J 3 bases, with 20 bases left between them. CDR3 length equals 15 residues. Looked up from germline, CDR1 is MNHNS and CDR2 is SASEGT. CDR3 loop: CAISLEAGTTDTQYF. The CDR3 bases are TGTGCCATCTCGCTAGAGGCAGGGACGACAGATACGCAGTATTTT.

The chain joins TRBV6-1 to TRBJ1-1; D perhaps matches TRBD1 (6 bases). Germline loops: CDR1 MNHNS, CDR2 SASEGT. The germline V and J ends were trimmed by 4 bases and 4 bases, with 16 bases remaining between them. The CDR3 is made up of 15 amino acids. As DNA, the CDR3 is TGTGCCAGCAGTGTGACTTCTCAGGGGAGCACTGAAGCTTTCTTT. Its protein is CASSVTSQGSTEAFF.

The gene calls are TRBV6-1 and TRBJ2-7; TRBD2 matches at 9 bases. The V and J ends lost 2 bases and 6 bases, in that order; junction bases with no gene match: 11. Looked up from germline, CDR1 is MNHNS and CDR2 is SASEGT. The CDR3 consists of 16 residues. The CDR3 spells CASSELAGMLGGEQYF. The CDR3 DNA follows: TGTGCCAGCAGTGAACTAGCGGGAATGTTGGGGGGCGAGCAGTACTTC.

This clone was observed a single time. This chain links TRBV5-4 with TRBJ2-1; the D is unclear. This CDR3 has 14 amino acids. Germline V gives CDR1 SGHNT, CDR2 YYREEE (reference sequence). Trimming cost V 2 bases and J 2 bases, with 8 bases left between them. The DNA for the CDR3 is TGTGCCAGCAGCTTCCGGATAACCTACAATGAGCAGTTCTTC. The encoded protein is CASSFRITYNEQFF.

This chain joins TRBV7-9 and TRBJ2-5, with D perhaps TRBD1 (6 bases). In germline, CDR1 is SEHNR, CDR2 FQNEAQ (reference sequence). The CDR3 has 13 amino acids. V gave up 5 bases and J gave up 0 bases, with 7 bases separating them. The CDR3 DNA sequence: TGTGCCAGCAGCCGGGACAACCAAGAGACCCAGTACTTC. Its protein is CASSRDNQETQYF.

The rearrangement uses TRBV29-1 and TRBJ2-1; a possible D gene is TRBD2 (5 bases). Trimming pared 6 bases from V and 7 bases from J, leaving 16 bases between. Germline-derived CDR1 and CDR2 are SQVTM and ANQGSEA. The CDR3 loop spans 13 amino acids. The CDR3 nucleotides are TGCAGCGTGGCCTCTAGCTTTGTGAATGAGCAGTTCTTC. Translating gives CSVASSFVNEQFF.

This rearrangement joins TRBV28 to TRBJ1-1; D ambiguous. The CDR3 loop spans 11 amino acids. The germline V gene has CDR1 MDHEN and CDR2 SYDVKM. V was pared by 1 base and J by 3 bases, with 0 bases between. The CDR3 nucleotides read TGTGCCAGCAGTTTATACACTGAAGCTTTCTTT. Residues: CASSLYTEAFF.

This chain links TRBV5-6 with TRBJ2-1, with D possibly TRBD2 on 5 matching bases. The V gene lost 1 base and the J gene lost 10 bases, with 6 bases spanning the gap. Germline CDR1 is SGHDT and CDR2 is YYEEEE. CDR3 size: 11 residues. The CDR3 loop is CASSLTGEQFF. CDR3 nucleotides: TGTGCCAGCAGCTTGACGGGGGAGCAGTTCTTC.

The chain is built from TRBV28 and TRBJ2-7; D possibly uses TRBD1 or TRBD2 (5 bases each). V was pared by 6 bases and J by 5 bases, with 23 bases between. In germline, CDR1 is MDHEN, CDR2 SYDVKM. The CDR3 runs 16 residues. The CDR3 spells CASSPPRGRLEDEQYF. The CDR3 nucleotides read TGTGCCAGCAGCCCGCCAAGGGGACGACTTGAGGACGAGCAGTACTTC. Full variable domain (missing parts from reference TRBV28 and TRBJ2-7): DVKVTQSSRYLVKRTGEKVFLECVQDMDHENMFWYRQDPGLGLRLIYFSYDVKMKEKGDIPEGYSVSREKKERFSLILESASTNQTSMYLCASSPPRGRLEDEQYFGPGTRLTVT.

The chain is built from TRBV27 and TRBJ1-1; the D is unclear. V was pared by 5 bases and J by 0 bases, with 19 bases between. The CDR3 length is 17 residues. Germline CDR1 MNHEY, CDR2 SMNVEV (reference sequence). The DNA for the CDR3 is TGTGCCAGCAGTAGCGGCTGGGTTGGATTTATGAACACTGAAGCTTTCTTT. Amino acids: CASSSGWVGFMNTEAFF.

A single count supports this clone. The J gene is TRBJ1-5, the V gene TRBV10-2; no definite D call. V lost 4 bases to trimming and J lost 5 bases, with 9 bases between them. From germline, CDR1 is WSHSY and CDR2 SAAADI. The CDR3 has 13 amino acids. CDR3 nucleotide sequence: TGCGCCAGCAGTGTGGGTCGGGATCAGCCCCAGCATTTT. This encodes CASSVGRDQPQHF.

To note about this clone: An end of the junction does not agree with germline; a read error may underlie this. This sequence joins TRBV4-2 and TRBJ1-6; weak D call: TRBD1 (5 bases). This CDR3 has 15 amino acids. Germline lookup yields CDR1 LGHNA and CDR2 YNFKEQ. CDR3 in DNA: TGTGCCAGCAGCCTCCGCAGGGACCGAGAGTCACCCATCCACTTT. The encoded protein is CASSLRRDRESPIHF.

This rearrangement joins TRBV6-6 to TRBJ2-3; D is ambiguous. The V end was cut by 6 bases, the J end by 6 bases, with 10 bases between. In germline, CDR1 is MNHNY, CDR2 SVGAGI (reference sequence). There are 12 residues in the CDR3. For the CDR3, the DNA is TGTGCCAGCAGCGCTCTAGGGGATACGCAGTATTTT. Translated, it gives CASSALGDTQYF.

The V call is TRBV6-1, the J call TRBJ1-1, with 8 bases identical to TRBD1. This CDR3 has 15 amino acids. Per germline, CDR1 MNHNS and CDR2 SASEGT. After removal of 6 bases from V and 1 base from J, the junction contained 7 bases not matched to a gene. The CDR3 loop is CASRDTDRENTEAFF. CDR3 coding DNA: TGTGCCAGCAGAGACACGGACAGGGAGAACACTGAAGCTTTCTTT.

V is TRBV12-5 and J is TRBJ2-5; D unresolved. The DNA end lines up better with TRBJ2-7; the J call may be wrong. The CDR3 covers 12 residues. CDR1 LGHNT and CDR2 FRNRAP come from the germline V gene. CDR3 coding DNA: TGTGCTAGTGGTTTGACTTTAATCGAGCAGTACTTC. This codes for CASGLTLIEQYF.

J is TRBJ1-3 and V is TRBV18; unclear D gene. This CDR3 has 14 amino acids. Looked up from germline, CDR1 is KGHSH and CDR2 is LQKENI. Trimming left V 2 bases short and J 2 bases short, with 7 bases between. This chain's CDR3 is CASSPMETGNTIYF. The CDR3 DNA follows: TGTGCCAGCTCACCAATGGAGACTGGAAACACCATATATTTT. Combining the CDR3 with reference TRBV18 and TRBJ1-3 gives the whole variable domain NAGVMQNPRHLVRRRGQEARLRCSPMKGHSHVYWYRQLPEEGLKFMVYLQKENIIDESGMPKERFSAEFPKEGPSILRIQQVVRGDSAAYFCASSPMETGNTIYFGEGSWLTVV.

This CDR3 reads CASSPWGYGYTF. The DNA for the CDR3 is TGTGCCAGCAGCCCCTGGGGGTATGGCTACACCTTC. The genes are TRBV6-1 and TRBJ1-2; possible D gene TRBD1, 5 bases. Germline values: CDR1 MNHNS, CDR2 SASEGT. Trimming shortened V by 6 bases and J by 5 bases, and 10 bases separated the two germline ends. CDR3 size: 12 residues.